This TCR beta chain was captured by sequencing in a study of blood T cell repertoires in COVID-19. Here immunoSEQ multiplex PCR was the method, and the copy in TCRdb shows in-frame clones only, minus some. The data hold about 310,000 clones, with 70% to 90% observed a single time. Those who participated ranged in age from roughly 18 to 100 years and resided in about two dozen US areas. The table lists this clone with many counts. Germline V gene data show CDR1 as MNHEY and CDR2 as SVGEGT. Germline trimming cut 6 bases from V and 6 bases from J; bases unmatched to any gene: 8. The CDR3 length is 14 residues.

The origin of this receptor is a middle-aged woman who had recovered from COVID-19. This rearrangement joins TRBV6-2 or TRBV6-3 to TRBJ2-1, with TRBD1 matching over 7 bases. The sequenced sample consisted of PBMCs or T cells enriched from blood (not recorded which). The CDR3 reads CASSPGQAPNEQFF. As DNA, the CDR3 is TGTGCCAGCAGCCCAGGACAGGCCCCCAATGAGCAGTTCTTC.